This entry lists 10 T cell receptor beta chains sequenced from one sample in a study of beta chain features in type 1 diabetes. Study results and caveats: Across all four CD4+ subsets, people with type 1 diabetes showed modestly shorter TCRB CDR3s.

Sequenced material consisted of expressed TCRB transcripts (all of the isolated RNA was reverse transcribed). TCRdb's table, derived via immunoSEQ multiplex PCR, lists solely in-frame clones and lacks some. The table includes about 240,000 clones, approximately 15% detected once. For these TCRs, the target antigens are not known. The sequencing input was naive CD4+ T cells from blood. Receptor source: a man aged 25 to 40 with type 1 diabetes.

The chain employs TRBV10-3 and TRBJ1-1, with a tentative D call TRBD1 (5 bases). V was cut by 8 bases and J by 3 bases, with 13 bases left in between. The germline V gene has CDR1 ENHRY and CDR2 SYGVKD. This CDR3 spans 13 amino acids. CDR3 coding DNA: TGTGCCATCGGGGAAGTAGGGGACACTGAAGCTTTCTTT. This codes for CAIGEVGDTEAFF.

This clone has more than one count but fewer than ten. The rearrangement uses TRBV5-1 and TRBJ1-1; D is unclear. Trimming stripped 2 bases from V and 4 bases from J, with 12 bases between. This CDR3 is built from 14 residues. Germline V gene data show CDR1 as SGHRS and CDR2 as YFSETQ. CDR3 DNA sequence: TGCGCCAGCAGCTTCCAATTGGAGGGCACTGAAGCTTTCTTT. Encoded protein: CASSFQLEGTEAFF.

This clone turned up a few times. CDR3 amino acids: CASSRTSGREQFF. The DNA of the CDR3 is TGCGCCAGCAGTAGGACTAGCGGGAGGGAGCAGTTCTTC. J is TRBJ2-1 and V is TRBV5-1; the match to TRBD2 covers 14 bases. The CDR3 spans 13 residues. The germline V gene has CDR1 SGHRS and CDR2 YFSETQ. V was pared by 5 bases and J by 10 bases, with 2 bases of the junction left unmatched.

This clone was observed a few times. The chain carries TRBV29-1 and TRBJ2-3; 7 bases fit TRBD2. The germline V gene has CDR1 SQVTM and CDR2 ANQGSEA. The J segment lost 6 bases and the V segment lost 4 bases, leaving 7 bases of the junction unmatched. This CDR3 is built from 13 residues. CDR3 in amino acids: CSVAPMGGDTQYF. CDR3 sequence (DNA): TGCAGCGTTGCCCCTATGGGAGGGGATACGCAGTATTTT.

The rearrangement uses TRBV30 and TRBJ2-7, with D perhaps matching TRBD2 (7 bases). CDR1 GTSNPN and CDR2 SVGIG come from the germline V gene (reference sequence). The CDR3 runs to 16 residues. The V gene lost 1 base and the J gene lost 4 bases, with 20 bases spanning the gap. This CDR3 reads CAWSAYSRGGLYEQYF. CDR3 in DNA: TGTGCCTGGAGTGCCTACTCTAGGGGGGGCTTGTACGAGCAGTACTTC.

There are a few counts of this clone. The rearrangement uses TRBV19 and TRBJ2-1; TRBD2 matches 14 bases. From germline, CDR1 is LNHDA and CDR2 SQIVND (reference sequence). Trimming took 3 bases from V and 0 from J; bases not matched to a gene: 1. The CDR3 loop spans 17 amino acids. In DNA form, the CDR3 reads TGTGCCAGTAGTATGGGGACTAGCGGGAGCTCCTACAATGAGCAGTTCTTC. It translates to CASSMGTSGSSYNEQFF.

This clone appeared a few times. The CDR3 bases are TGTGCCACCAGCAGCCCGTGGCGGGGGACTTCAGATACGCAGTATTTT. This encodes CATSSPWRGTSDTQYF. The chain couples TRBV15 to TRBJ2-3, with TRBD2 matching 7 bases. Per the germline V gene, CDR1 is LNHNV and CDR2 is YYDKDF (reference sequence). This CDR3 contains 16 residues. Losses at the gene ends were 3 bases for V and 4 bases for J; bases not matched to a gene: 10.

In regard to this clone: The junction does not match germline at one end; this may be a read error. The gene calls are TRBV27 and TRBJ2-1; 7 bases agree with TRBD2. Germline V CDR1 and CDR2: MNHEY, SMNVEV (reference sequence). The CDR3 runs 13 residues. CDR3 in amino acids: CASGIGAGETAVF. As DNA, the CDR3 is TGTGCCAGCGGGATCGGCGCGGGGGAAACAGCAGTCTTC.

This clone was picked up a small number of times. This rearrangement joins TRBV4-1 to TRBJ2-1; TRBD2 agrees at 12 bases. The CDR3 covers 15 residues. CDR1 MGHRA and CDR2 YSYEKL come from the germline V gene. Germline trimming cut 7 bases from V and 8 bases from J; bases unmatched to any gene: 9. The CDR3 loop is CASNRLAGVFYEQFF. The CDR3 DNA follows: TGCGCCAGCAACCGACTAGCGGGAGTTTTCTATGAGCAGTTCTTC.

The chain links TRBV19 to TRBJ2-1, with 11 positions matching TRBD2. The V and J ends lost 5 bases and 0 bases, in that order; junction bases with no gene match: 6. The CDR3 runs 17 residues. Germline V CDR1 and CDR2: LNHDA, SQIVND (reference sequence). The CDR3 DNA reads as TGTGCCAGTAGTCGCCCGGGACTAGCGGACTCCTACAATGAGCAGTTCTTC. Translation gives CASSRPGLADSYNEQFF. The full variable domain, in which reference TRBV19 and TRBJ2-1 provide the parts outside the CDR3, is DGGITQSPKYLFRKEGQNVTLSCEQNLNHDAMYWYRQDPGQGLRLIYYSQIVNDFQKGDIAEGYSVSREKKESFPLTVTSAQKNPTAFYLCASSRPGLADSYNEQFFGPGTRLTVL.